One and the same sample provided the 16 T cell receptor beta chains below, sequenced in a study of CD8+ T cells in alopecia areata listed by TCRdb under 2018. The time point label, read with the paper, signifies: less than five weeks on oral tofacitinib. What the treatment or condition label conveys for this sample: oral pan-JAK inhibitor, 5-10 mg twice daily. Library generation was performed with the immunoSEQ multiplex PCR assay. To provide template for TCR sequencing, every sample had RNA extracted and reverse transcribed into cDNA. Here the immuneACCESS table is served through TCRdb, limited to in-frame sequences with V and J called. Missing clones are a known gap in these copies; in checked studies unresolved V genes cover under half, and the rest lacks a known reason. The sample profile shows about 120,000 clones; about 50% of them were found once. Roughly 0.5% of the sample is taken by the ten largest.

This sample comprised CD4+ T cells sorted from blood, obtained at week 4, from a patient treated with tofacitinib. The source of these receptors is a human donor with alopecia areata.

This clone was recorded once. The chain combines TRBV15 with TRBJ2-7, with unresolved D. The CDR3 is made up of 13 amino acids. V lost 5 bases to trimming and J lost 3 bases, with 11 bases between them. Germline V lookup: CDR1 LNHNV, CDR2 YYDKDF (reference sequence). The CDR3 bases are TGTGCCACCAGCGTTAGGATCAACTACGAGCAGTACTTC. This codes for CATSVRINYEQYF.

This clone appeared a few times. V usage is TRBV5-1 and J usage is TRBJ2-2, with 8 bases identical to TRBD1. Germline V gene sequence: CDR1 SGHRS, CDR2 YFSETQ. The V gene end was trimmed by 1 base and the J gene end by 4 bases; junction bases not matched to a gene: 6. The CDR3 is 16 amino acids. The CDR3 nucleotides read TGCGCCAGCAGCTTGTCTACAGGGGGTTCCACCGGGGAGCTGTTTTTT. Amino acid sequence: CASSLSTGGSTGELFF.

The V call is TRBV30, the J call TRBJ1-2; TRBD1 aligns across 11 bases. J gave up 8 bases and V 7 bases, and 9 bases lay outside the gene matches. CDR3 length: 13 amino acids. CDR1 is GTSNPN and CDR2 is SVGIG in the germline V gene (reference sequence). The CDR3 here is CASERTGGLGYTF. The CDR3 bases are TGTGCCTCGGAACGGACAGGGGGCTTAGGCTACACCTTC. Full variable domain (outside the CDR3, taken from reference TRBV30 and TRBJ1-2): SQTIHQWPATLVQPVGSPLSLECTVEGTSNPNLYWYRQAAGRGLQLLFYSVGIGQISSEVPQNLSASRPQDRQFILSSKKLLLSDSGFYLCASERTGGLGYTFGSGTRLTVV.

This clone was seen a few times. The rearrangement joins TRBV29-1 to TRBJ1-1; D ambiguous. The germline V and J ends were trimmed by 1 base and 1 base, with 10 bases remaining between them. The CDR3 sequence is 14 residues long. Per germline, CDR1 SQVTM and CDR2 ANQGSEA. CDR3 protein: CSVEVTARNTEAFF. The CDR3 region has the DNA TGCAGCGTTGAAGTTACAGCACGGAACACTGAAGCTTTCTTT.

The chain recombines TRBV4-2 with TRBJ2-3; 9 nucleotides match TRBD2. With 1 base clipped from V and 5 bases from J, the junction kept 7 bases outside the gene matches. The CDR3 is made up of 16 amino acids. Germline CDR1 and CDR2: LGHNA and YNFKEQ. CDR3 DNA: TGTGCCAGCAGCCAAGTAAACAGCGGGGGGCGAGATACGCAGTATTTT. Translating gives CASSQVNSGGRDTQYF.

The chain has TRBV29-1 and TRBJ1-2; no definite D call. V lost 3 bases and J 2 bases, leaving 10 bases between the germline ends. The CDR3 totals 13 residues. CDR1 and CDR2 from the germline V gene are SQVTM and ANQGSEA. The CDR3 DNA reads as TGCAGCGTTGACAAATCAGAAAACTATGGCTACACCTTC. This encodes CSVDKSENYGYTF.

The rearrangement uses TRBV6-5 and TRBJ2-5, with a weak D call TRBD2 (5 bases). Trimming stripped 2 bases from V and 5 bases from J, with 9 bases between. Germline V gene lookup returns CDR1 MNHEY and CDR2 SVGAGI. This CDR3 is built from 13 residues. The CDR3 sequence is CASSYTRRETQYF. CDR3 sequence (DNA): TGTGCCAGCAGTTACACCAGGAGGGAGACCCAGTACTTC.

The CDR3 DNA reads as TGTGCCTGGAGTTCCTACAGGGGGCTGAACACTGAAGCTTTCTTT. Its protein product is CAWSSYRGLNTEAFF. The chain is built from TRBV30 and TRBJ1-1; TRBD1 matches 9 bases. The CDR3 has 15 amino acids. CDR1 and CDR2 (germline): GTSNPN, SVGIG (reference sequence). V lost 2 bases to trimming and J lost 0 bases; unmatched junction nucleotides: 4. The complete variable domain, with remaining parts taken from reference TRBV30 and TRBJ1-1, reads SQTIHQWPATLVQPVGSPLSLECTVEGTSNPNLYWYRQAAGRGLQLLFYSVGIGQISSEVPQNLSASRPQDRQFILSSKKLLLSDSGFYLCAWSSYRGLNTEAFFGQGTRLTVV.

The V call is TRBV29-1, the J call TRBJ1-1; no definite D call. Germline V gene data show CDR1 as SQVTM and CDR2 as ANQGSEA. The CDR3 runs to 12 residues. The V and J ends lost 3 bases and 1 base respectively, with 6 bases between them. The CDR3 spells CSVDSGNTEAFF. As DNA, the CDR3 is TGCAGCGTTGATTCGGGGAACACTGAAGCTTTCTTT.

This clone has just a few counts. This chain's CDR3 is CASSDRDRGSNTEAFF. Written as DNA, the CDR3 is TGTGCCAGCAGCGACCGGGACAGGGGATCGAACACTGAAGCTTTCTTT. The chain carries TRBV7-8 and TRBJ1-1; 10 nucleotides agree with TRBD1. This CDR3 has 16 amino acids. The V segment lost 5 bases and the J segment 1 base; nucleotides outside the gene matches: 7. Germline assignment: CDR1 SGHVS and CDR2 FQNEAQ.

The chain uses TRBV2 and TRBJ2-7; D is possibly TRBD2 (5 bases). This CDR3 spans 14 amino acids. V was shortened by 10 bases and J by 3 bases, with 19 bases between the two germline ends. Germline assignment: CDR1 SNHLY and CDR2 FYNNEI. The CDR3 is CATTRTEGVYEQYF. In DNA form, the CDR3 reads TGTGCCACCACCCGTACAGAGGGAGTCTACGAGCAGTACTTC.

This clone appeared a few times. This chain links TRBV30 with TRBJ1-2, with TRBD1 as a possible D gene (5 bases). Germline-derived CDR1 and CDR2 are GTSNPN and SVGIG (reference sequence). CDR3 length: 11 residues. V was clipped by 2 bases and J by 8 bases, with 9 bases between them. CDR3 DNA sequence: TGTGCCTGGAGTAGGGGTGGAGGCTACACCTTC. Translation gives CAWSRGGGYTF.

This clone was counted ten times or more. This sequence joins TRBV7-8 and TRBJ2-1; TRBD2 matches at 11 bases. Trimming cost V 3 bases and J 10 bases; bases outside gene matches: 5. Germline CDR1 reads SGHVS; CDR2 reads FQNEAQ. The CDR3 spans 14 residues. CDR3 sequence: CASSFRLAGGEQFF. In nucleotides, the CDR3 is TGTGCCAGCAGCTTTCGGCTAGCGGGAGGCGAGCAGTTCTTC. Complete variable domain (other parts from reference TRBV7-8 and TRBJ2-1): GAGVSQSPRYKVAKRGQDVALRCDPISGHVSLFWYQQALGQGPEFLTYFQNEAQLDKSGLPSDRFFAERPEGSVSTLKIQRTQQEDSAVYLCASSFRLAGGEQFFGPGTRLTVL.

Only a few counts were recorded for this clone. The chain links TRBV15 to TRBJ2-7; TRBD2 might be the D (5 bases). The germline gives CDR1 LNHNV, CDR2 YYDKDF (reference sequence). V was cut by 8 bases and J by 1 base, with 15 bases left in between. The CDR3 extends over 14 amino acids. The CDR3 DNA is TGTGCCACCGCTAAGGGAGTCCCATCCTACGAGCAGTACTTC. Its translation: CATAKGVPSYEQYF.

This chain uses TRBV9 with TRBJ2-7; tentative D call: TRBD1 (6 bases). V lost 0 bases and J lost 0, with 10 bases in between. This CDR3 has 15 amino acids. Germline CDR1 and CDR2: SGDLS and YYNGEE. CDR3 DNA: TGTGCCAGCAGCGTAGGGGTAGGGGGCTCCTACGAGCAGTACTTC. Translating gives CASSVGVGGSYEQYF.

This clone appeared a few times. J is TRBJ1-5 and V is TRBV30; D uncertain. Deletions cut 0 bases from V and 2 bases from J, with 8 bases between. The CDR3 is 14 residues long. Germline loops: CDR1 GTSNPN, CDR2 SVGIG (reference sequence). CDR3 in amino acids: CAWSVSGGNQPQHF. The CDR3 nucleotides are TGTGCCTGGAGTGTCTCCGGGGGCAATCAGCCCCAGCATTTT.